This is a list of T cell receptor beta chains from one sample in a study of OX40 agonist ivuxolimab in advanced cancers. This table comes from immunoSEQ multiplex PCR, and its TCRdb copy is limited to in-frame clones, with some not included. The sample shows fewer than 90,000 clones, over 75% of them seen only once. The sample in question was CD4+ or CD8+ T cells sorted from blood, obtained in a trial of the OX40 agonist ivuxolimab. Every receptor here comes from an adult with an advanced solid tumor such as melanoma, head and neck, liver or kidney cancer. The CDR3 runs from the conserved cysteine through the conserved F or W. D genes are given only for firm matches.

CDR3 DNA | CDR3 protein | J gene | D gene | V gene
TGTGCCAGCAGTGGGGGACAGGGGGCTAGACAGCCCCAGCATTTT | CASSGGQGARQPQHF | TRBJ1-5 | TRBD1 | TRBV2
TGTGCCAGCAGCCAGGGGGTAGGTCAGCCCCAGCATTTT | CASSQGVGQPQHF | TRBJ1-5 | TRBD1 | TRBV27
TGCAGCGTTGAAGATCTTCGGGGGCGAGAGACCCAGTACTTC | CSVEDLRGRETQYF | TRBJ2-5 | NA | TRBV29-1
TGCGCCAGCAGCCGGGAGGGGTCCTACAATGAGCAGTTCTTC | CASSREGSYNEQFF | TRBJ2-1 | TRBD2 | TRBV5-1
TGTGCCTGGAGTGTAAGCCGGGTGGTAAGCAATCAGCCCCAGCATTTT | CAWSVSRVVSNQPQHF | TRBJ1-5 | NA | TRBV30
TGTGCCAGCAGCCGGGATCACACAGATACGCAGTATTTT | CASSRDHTDTQYF | TRBJ2-3 | NA | TRBV7-9
TGTGCCAGCAGCCCGCTGGGACAGGGCAATCAGCCCCAGCATTTT | CASSPLGQGNQPQHF | TRBJ1-5 | TRBD1 | TRBV5-8
TGCGCCAGCAGCCTCCGGGACAACAGTGAAAAACTGTTTTTT | CASSLRDNSEKLFF | TRBJ1-4 | NA | TRBV4-1
TGTGCCAGCAGTGCTGGGACAGGCGGGAATGAAAAACTGTTTTTT | CASSAGTGGNEKLFF | TRBJ1-4 | TRBD1 | TRBV28
TGTGCCTGGACTAGCGGGAATCAAGAGACCCAGTACTTC | CAWTSGNQETQYF | TRBJ2-5 | TRBD2 | TRBV30
TGCGCCAGCAACGAACAGGGGGCGCCTTACGGAGGCTACACCTTC | CASNEQGAPYGGYTF | TRBJ1-2 | TRBD1 | TRBV5-1
TGCGCCAGCAGCCAAGACCTCCCGCCCGGGGCCAACGTCCTGACTTTC | CASSQDLPPGANVLTF | TRBJ2-6 | NA | TRBV4-3
TGTGCCAGCAGCTTAGCAGGGACTCAATACGAGCAGTACTTC | CASSLAGTQYEQYF | TRBJ2-7 | NA | TRBV7-2
TGCGCCAGCAGCGTCCTCGGGGAGCGGAATGAGCAGTTCTTC | CASSVLGERNEQFF | TRBJ2-1 | NA | TRBV5-1
TGTGCCAGTAGTATAGGAACAGGCTATGGCTACACCTTC | CASSIGTGYGYTF | TRBJ1-2 | NA | TRBV19
TGTGCCAGCAGCCTCGTTCGGGAGGGGACGAACGAGCAGTACTTC | CASSLVREGTNEQYF | TRBJ2-7 | TRBD2 | TRBV7-9